The 11 T cell receptor beta chains presented below share a single source sample, sequenced in a study of cytomegalovirus exposure and HLA in healthy donors. Researchers ran the PCR with 60 Vbeta and 13 Jbeta primers. Measured with immunoSEQ multiplex PCR; TCRdb has only the in-frame clones, and not every one. Of approximately 290,000 clones in the sample, 80% were seen once. The sample taken for sequencing was PBMCs. These receptors all stem from a girl aged 2 to 10 in good health and CMV-seronegative.

The rearrangement joins TRBV27 to TRBJ2-1; 15 bases are shared with TRBD2. The CDR3 contains 16 residues. The ends lost 8 bases at V and 5 bases at J; junction bases unmatched: 7. Per the germline V gene, CDR1 is MNHEY and CDR2 is SMNVEV (reference sequence). Here the CDR3 DNA reads TGTGCCAGCGGCCAGGGACTAGCGGGAGGAAACAATGAGCAGTTCTTC. It encodes CASGQGLAGGNNEQFF.

The chain couples TRBV6-6 to TRBJ2-7, with TRBD2 matching over 9 bases. Germline V CDR1 and CDR2: MNHNY, SVGAGI (reference sequence). The CDR3 extends over 15 amino acids. J lost 6 bases, V lost 9 bases, and 15 bases had no gene match. CDR3 bases: TGTGCCAGTAGAGAGGGTAGCGGGAGTTCGGGCGAGCAGTACTTC. Encoded protein: CASREGSGSSGEQYF.

The V call is TRBV7-9, the J call TRBJ2-3; D is uncertain. Trimming shortened V by 5 bases and J by 0 bases, and 12 bases separated the two germline ends. CDR1 is SEHNR and CDR2 is FQNEAQ in the germline V gene (reference sequence). CDR3 length: 15 residues. The DNA of the CDR3 is TGTGCCAGCAGCCCGAGGCTCGCTAGCACAGATACGCAGTATTTT. It specifies CASSPRLASTDTQYF.

Of note for this clone: At one boundary the junction diverges from the germline segment, which might be a read error. This CDR3 is also generated by other DNA sequences in the sample. The chain employs TRBV18 and TRBJ1-6; the D is unclear. The CDR3 length is 17 residues. The germline CDR1 and CDR2 sequences are KGHSH and LQKENI. The CDR3 nucleotides are TGTGCCAGCTCACCAGTACACTATATCTCCTATAATTCACCTCTCCACTTT. Its protein product is CASSPVHYISYNSPLHF.

V gene TRBV5-1 combines with J gene TRBJ1-4, with 9 positions matching TRBD1. The germline gives CDR1 SGHRS, CDR2 YFSETQ. CDR3 size: 15 residues. Trimming took 0 bases from V and 7 from J; bases not matched to a gene: 4. Here the CDR3 DNA reads TGCGCCAGCAGCTTGGAGGGACAGGGTCGTGAAAAACTGTTTTTT. This codes for CASSLEGQGREKLFF.

The rearrangement uses TRBV5-6 and TRBJ2-7, with TRBD2 identical over 9 bases. Germline V gene lookup returns CDR1 SGHDT and CDR2 YYEEEE. This CDR3 contains 15 residues. The ends lost 5 bases at V and 3 bases at J; junction bases unmatched: 9. CDR3 DNA: TGTGCCAGCAGGCGATCGACTAGCGGAGTCTACGAGCAGTACTTC. This translates into CASRRSTSGVYEQYF.

The V and J genes are TRBV5-1 and TRBJ2-4; 7 bases fit TRBD1. CDR3 length: 17 amino acids. V shed 1 base and J 0 bases; nucleotides not matched to a gene: 7. The germline CDR1 and CDR2 sequences are SGHRS and YFSETQ. CDR3 coding DNA: TGCGCCAGCAGCTTGAGGACAGGCCTTCTAGCCAAAAACATTCAGTACTTC. It translates to CASSLRTGLLAKNIQYF.

Only a few counts were recorded for this clone. The chain carries TRBV18 and TRBJ1-2; D is possibly TRBD1 (6 bases). Trimming removed 3 bases from V and 2 bases from J, with 10 bases in between. The CDR3 runs 14 residues. The germline V gene has CDR1 KGHSH and CDR2 LQKENI. In nucleotides, the CDR3 is TGTGCCAGCTCACCCTCACAGGGAAACTATGGCTACACCTTC. Translated, it gives CASSPSQGNYGYTF.

The gene calls are TRBV13 and TRBJ1-5; weak D call: TRBD1 (6 bases). CDR1 is PRHDT, CDR2 FYEKMQ, per germline (reference sequence). V lost 0 bases and J 6 bases, leaving 12 bases between the germline ends. This CDR3 contains 15 residues. CDR3 coding DNA: TGTGCCAGCAGCTTAGGGCAGGGGCTTGGTCAGCCCCAGCATTTT. Protein sequence: CASSLGQGLGQPQHF.

The chain is built from TRBV7-9 and TRBJ1-2; unclear D gene. V shed 5 bases and J shed 8 bases, with 12 bases lying between them. Germline CDR1 SEHNR, CDR2 FQNEAQ (reference sequence). This CDR3 region has 12 residues. The CDR3 spells CASSPRSLGYTF. CDR3 DNA sequence: TGTGCCAGCAGCCCCAGGTCTCTCGGCTACACCTTC.

This sequence joins TRBV27 and TRBJ2-2; 12 nucleotides match TRBD2. The CDR3 extends over 17 amino acids. The germline V gene has CDR1 MNHEY and CDR2 SMNVEV (reference sequence). The ends lost 7 bases at V and 2 bases at J; junction bases unmatched: 8. The CDR3 is CASTRLAGAFNTGELFF. The CDR3 DNA sequence: TGTGCCAGCACCCGACTAGCGGGGGCCTTCAACACCGGGGAGCTGTTTTTT.